The present TCR beta chain was sequenced within a study of blood T cell repertoires in COVID-19. Between the trimmed V and J ends, which lost 10 bases and 7 bases, there was a span of 22 bases. From germline, CDR1 is MNHEY and CDR2 SVGAGI. The CDR3 loop spans 15 amino acids. Profiling relied on immunoSEQ multiplex PCR, and the TCRdb table lists in-frame clones only, not all of them. Of under 250,000 clones listed, about nine tenths are singletons. The receptor's source is a man aged 55 to 70 who had recovered from COVID-19. The chain combines TRBV6-5 with TRBJ2-2; possible D gene TRBD2, 5 bases. The sequenced sample was peripheral blood. The CDR3 reads CATVDPEDVNGELFF. As DNA, the CDR3 is TGTGCCACCGTTGACCCGGAGGATGTTAACGGGGAGCTGTTTTTT.